This TCR beta chain was recovered during a study of OX40 agonist ivuxolimab in advanced cancers. Study background: Dose-escalation patients' cancers were hepatocellular carcinoma, melanoma, renal cell or head and neck cancer.

This table comes from immunoSEQ multiplex PCR, and its TCRdb copy is limited to in-frame clones, with some not included. Here the sample spans tens of thousands of clones, about 88% being singletons. Germline V gene data show CDR1 as LGHNA and CDR2 as YNFKEQ. CDR3 size: 15 residues. V shed 4 bases and J shed 1 base, with 13 bases lying between them. Study-level findings and limits: With doses of 0.1 to 3.0 mg/kg, CD4+ and CD8+ blood T cells had undergone clonal expansion by week 6. At 0.1-3.0 mg/kg, partial responders had clonal expansion among the lowest observed.

Worth noting for this clone: Its antigen is still unknown.

The TCR was taken from an adult with an advanced solid tumor such as melanoma, head and neck, liver or kidney cancer. V gene TRBV4-2 combines with J gene TRBJ1-1; weak D call: TRBD1 (6 bases). Specimen: CD4+ or CD8+ T cells sorted from blood, collected in a trial of the OX40 agonist ivuxolimab. This CDR3 is CASSRLTGWNTEAFF. CDR3 coding DNA: TGTGCCAGCAGCCGCCTGACAGGTTGGAACACTGAAGCTTTCTTT.